Sequencing of this T cell receptor (beta chain) was carried out in a study of molecular identifiers for immune sequencing clone quantification. At the level of the study: Replicate experiments divided RNA from 20,000 or 100,000 naive CD8 cells into five parts and sequenced four.

The CDR3 is 15 residues long. The V and J ends lost 0 bases and 2 bases respectively, with 10 bases between them. Germline V gene data show CDR1 as LGHNA and CDR2 as YSLEER. Study conclusions and caveats: Identical TCR molecules that share a barcode could lead to an underestimation of highly expanded clone sizes.

For bulk TCR libraries, previously described methods and listed TCR primers were used. In TCRdb, the PCR reads were re-called with MiXCR into one record per CDR3 protein. The profile shows 100,000 or so distinct CDR3 sequences, 36% of them singletons. This clonotype was seen more than once but under ten times. Its antigen is as yet unknown. Naive CD8 T cells were sorted, and the gate applied was CD8+CD4-CCR7+CD45RA+. The gene calls are TRBV4-3 and TRBJ1-2; D gene unclear. The sequence was obtained from a human donor in good health. Some libraries in this study had Jurkat cell RNA spiked in. Input material: naive CD8+ T cells from blood, with Jurkat cell RNA spiked in. Subset here: FACS-sorted CD8+CD4-CCR7+CD45RA+ naive T cells. CDR3 in DNA: TGCGCCAGCAGCCAAGAGGAGGACGGAAACTATGGCTACACCTTC. Amino acid sequence: CASSQEEDGNYGYTF.